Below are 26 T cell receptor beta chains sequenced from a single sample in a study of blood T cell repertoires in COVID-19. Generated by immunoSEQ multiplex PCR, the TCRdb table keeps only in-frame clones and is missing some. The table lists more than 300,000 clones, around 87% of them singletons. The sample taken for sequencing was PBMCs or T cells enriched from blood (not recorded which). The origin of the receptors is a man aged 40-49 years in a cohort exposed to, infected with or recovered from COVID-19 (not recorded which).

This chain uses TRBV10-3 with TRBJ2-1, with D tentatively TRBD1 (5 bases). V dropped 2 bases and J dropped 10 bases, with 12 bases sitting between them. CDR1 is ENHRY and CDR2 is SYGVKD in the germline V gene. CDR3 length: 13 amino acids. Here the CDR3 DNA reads TGTGCCATCAGTGAGAACCAGGGTCGGGAGCAGTTCTTC. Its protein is CAISENQGREQFF.

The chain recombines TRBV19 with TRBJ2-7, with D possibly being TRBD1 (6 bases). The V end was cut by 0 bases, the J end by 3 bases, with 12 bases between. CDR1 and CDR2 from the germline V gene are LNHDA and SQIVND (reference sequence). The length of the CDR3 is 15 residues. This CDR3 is CASSIDLVGGYEQYF. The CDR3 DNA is TGTGCCAGTAGTATAGATCTTGTAGGGGGCTACGAGCAGTACTTC.

CDR3 nucleotide sequence: TGTGCCAGCAGCTTGCAGGGAAACTATGGCTACACCTTC. Protein product: CASSLQGNYGYTF. This rearrangement joins TRBV5-4 to TRBJ1-2; D is perhaps TRBD1 (5 bases). V lost 1 base, J lost 2 bases, and 6 bases lay in between. In germline, CDR1 is SGHNT, CDR2 YYREEE (reference sequence). CDR3 size: 13 residues.

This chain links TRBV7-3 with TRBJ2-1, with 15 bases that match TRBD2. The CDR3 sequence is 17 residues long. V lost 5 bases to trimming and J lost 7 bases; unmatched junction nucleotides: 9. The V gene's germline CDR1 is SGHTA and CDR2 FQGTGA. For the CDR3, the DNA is TGTGCCAGCAGCCTCGGACTAGCGGGAGGGCCGGATAATGAGCAGTTCTTC. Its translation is CASSLGLAGGPDNEQFF.

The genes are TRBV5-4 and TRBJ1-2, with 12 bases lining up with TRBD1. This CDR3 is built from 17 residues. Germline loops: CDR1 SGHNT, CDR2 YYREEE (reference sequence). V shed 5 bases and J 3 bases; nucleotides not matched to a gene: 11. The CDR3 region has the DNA TGTGCCAGCAGTGAACGAACCGGGACAGGGGGCGACTATGGCTACACCTTC. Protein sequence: CASSERTGTGGDYGYTF.

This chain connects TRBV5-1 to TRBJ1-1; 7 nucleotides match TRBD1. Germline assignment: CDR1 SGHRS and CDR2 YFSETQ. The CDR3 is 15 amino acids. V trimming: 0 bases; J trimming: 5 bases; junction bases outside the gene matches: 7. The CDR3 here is CASSLEWSGGTEAFF. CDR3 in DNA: TGCGCCAGCAGCTTGGAGTGGTCAGGGGGGACTGAAGCTTTCTTT.

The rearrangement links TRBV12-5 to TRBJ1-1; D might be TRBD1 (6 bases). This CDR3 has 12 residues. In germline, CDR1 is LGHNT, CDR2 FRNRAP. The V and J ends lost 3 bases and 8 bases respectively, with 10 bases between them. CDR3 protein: CASGFSQGEAFF. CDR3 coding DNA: TGTGCTAGTGGTTTTAGCCAGGGGGAAGCTTTCTTT.

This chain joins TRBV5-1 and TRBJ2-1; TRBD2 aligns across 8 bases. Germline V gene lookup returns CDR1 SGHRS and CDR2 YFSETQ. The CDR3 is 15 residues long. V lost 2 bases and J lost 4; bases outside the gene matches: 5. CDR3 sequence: CASSFRLAIYNEQFF. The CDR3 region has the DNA TGCGCCAGCAGCTTTAGACTAGCGATTTACAATGAGCAGTTCTTC.

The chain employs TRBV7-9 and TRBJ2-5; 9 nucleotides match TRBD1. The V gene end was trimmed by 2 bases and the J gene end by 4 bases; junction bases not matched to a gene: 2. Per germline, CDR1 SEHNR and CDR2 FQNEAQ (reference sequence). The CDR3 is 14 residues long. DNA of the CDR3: TGTGCCAGCAGCTTAAGGACAGGGGCAGAGACCCAGTACTTC. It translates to CASSLRTGAETQYF.

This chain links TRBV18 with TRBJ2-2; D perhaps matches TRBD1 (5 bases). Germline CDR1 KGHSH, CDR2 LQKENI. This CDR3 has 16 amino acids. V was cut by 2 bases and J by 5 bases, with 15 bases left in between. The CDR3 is CASSPWAGLSTGELFF. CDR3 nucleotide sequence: TGTGCCAGCTCACCATGGGCAGGGTTGAGTACCGGGGAGCTGTTTTTT.

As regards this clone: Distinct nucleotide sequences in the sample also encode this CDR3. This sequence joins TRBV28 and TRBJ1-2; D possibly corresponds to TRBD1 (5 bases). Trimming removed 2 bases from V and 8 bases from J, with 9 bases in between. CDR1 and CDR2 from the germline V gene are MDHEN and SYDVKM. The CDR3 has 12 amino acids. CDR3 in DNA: TGTGCCAGCAGTTTAAGGGGTTACGGCTACACCTTC. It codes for CASSLRGYGYTF.

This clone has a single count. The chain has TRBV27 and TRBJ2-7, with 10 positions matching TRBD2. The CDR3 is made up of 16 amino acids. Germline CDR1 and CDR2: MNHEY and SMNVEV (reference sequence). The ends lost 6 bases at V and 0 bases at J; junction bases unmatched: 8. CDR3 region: CASRSLASGSSYEQYF. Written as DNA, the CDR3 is TGTGCCAGCAGGTCCCTCGCTAGCGGGAGCTCCTACGAGCAGTACTTC.

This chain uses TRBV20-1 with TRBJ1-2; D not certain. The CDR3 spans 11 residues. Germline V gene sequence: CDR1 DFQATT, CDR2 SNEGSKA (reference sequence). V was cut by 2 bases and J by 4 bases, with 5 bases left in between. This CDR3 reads CSARFGYGYTF. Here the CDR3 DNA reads TGCAGTGCTAGATTCGGCTATGGCTACACCTTC.

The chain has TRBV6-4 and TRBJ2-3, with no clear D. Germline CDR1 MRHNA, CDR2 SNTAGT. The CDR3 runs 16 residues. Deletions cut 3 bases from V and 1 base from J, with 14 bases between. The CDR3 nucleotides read TGTGCCAGCAGTGAACAGCCAGCCATTCGCACAGATACGCAGTATTTT. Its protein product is CASSEQPAIRTDTQYF.

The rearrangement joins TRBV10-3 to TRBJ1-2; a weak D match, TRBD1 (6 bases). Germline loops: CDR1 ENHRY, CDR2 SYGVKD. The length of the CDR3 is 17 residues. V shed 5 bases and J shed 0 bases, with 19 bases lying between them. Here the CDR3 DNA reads TGTGCCATCAGTTCCCAGGGGAACGGGAATTCTAACTATGGCTACACCTTC. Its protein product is CAISSQGNGNSNYGYTF.

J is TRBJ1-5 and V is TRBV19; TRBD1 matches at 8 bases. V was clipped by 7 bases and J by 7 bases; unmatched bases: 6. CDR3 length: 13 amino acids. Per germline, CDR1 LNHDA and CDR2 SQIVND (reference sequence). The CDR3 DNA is TGTGCCAGTACAAGGCAGGGGGCGCAGCCCCAGCATTTT. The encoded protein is CASTRQGAQPQHF.

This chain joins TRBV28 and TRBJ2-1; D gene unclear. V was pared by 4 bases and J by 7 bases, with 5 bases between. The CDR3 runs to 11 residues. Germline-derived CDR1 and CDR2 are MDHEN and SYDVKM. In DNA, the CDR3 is TGTGCCAGCAGTTCCCTAAATGAGCAGTTCTTC. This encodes CASSSLNEQFF.

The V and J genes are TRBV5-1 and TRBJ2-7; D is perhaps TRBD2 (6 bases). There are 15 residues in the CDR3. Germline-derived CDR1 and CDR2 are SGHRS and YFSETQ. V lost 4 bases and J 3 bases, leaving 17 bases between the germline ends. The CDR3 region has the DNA TGCGCCAGCAGCGTCACCGGGACTGTCAACTACGAGCAGTACTTC. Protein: CASSVTGTVNYEQYF.

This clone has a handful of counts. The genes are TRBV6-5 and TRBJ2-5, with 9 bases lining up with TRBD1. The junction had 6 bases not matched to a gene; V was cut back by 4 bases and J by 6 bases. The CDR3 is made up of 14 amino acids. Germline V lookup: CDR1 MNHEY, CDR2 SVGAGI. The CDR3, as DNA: TGTGCCAGCAGTTTAGGGACAGGGATGAAGACCCAGTACTTC. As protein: CASSLGTGMKTQYF.

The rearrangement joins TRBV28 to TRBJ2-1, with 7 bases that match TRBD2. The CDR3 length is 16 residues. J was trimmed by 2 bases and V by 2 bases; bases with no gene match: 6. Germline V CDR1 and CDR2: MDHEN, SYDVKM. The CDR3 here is CASSLSASGTYNEQFF. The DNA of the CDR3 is TGTGCCAGCAGTTTAAGTGCTAGCGGCACCTACAATGAGCAGTTCTTC.

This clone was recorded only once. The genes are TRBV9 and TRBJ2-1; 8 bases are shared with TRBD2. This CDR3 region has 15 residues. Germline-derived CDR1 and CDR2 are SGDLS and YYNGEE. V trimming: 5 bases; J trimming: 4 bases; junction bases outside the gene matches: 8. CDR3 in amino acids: CASSQSGSIYNEQFF. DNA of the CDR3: TGTGCCAGCAGTCAAAGCGGGAGTATATACAATGAGCAGTTCTTC.

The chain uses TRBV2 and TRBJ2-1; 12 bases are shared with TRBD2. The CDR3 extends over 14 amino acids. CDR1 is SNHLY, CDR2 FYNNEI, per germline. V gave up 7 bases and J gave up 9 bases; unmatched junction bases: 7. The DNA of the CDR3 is TGTGCCAGCACGACTAGCGGGAGAGGGGGTGAGCAGTTCTTC. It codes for CASTTSGRGGEQFF.

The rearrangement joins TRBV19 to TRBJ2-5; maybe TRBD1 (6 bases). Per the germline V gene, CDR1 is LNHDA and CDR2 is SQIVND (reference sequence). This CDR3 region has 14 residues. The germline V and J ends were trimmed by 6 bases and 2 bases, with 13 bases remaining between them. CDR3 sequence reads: CASSRTVNQETQYF. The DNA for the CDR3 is TGTGCCAGTAGCAGGACAGTTAATCAAGAGACCCAGTACTTC.

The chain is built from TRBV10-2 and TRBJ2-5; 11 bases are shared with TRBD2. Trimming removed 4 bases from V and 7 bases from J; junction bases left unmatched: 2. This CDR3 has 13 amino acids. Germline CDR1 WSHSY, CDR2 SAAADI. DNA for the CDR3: TGCGCCAGCAGTGTAGCGGGAGGGGGGACCCAGTACTTC. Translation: CASSVAGGGTQYF.

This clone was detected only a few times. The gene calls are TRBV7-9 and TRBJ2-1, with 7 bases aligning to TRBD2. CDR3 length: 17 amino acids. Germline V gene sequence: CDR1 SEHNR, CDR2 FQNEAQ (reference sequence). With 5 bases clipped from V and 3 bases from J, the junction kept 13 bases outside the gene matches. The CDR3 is CASSPPGRRGSYNEQFF. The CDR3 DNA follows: TGTGCCAGCAGCCCCCCGGGAAGGCGGGGGAGCTACAATGAGCAGTTCTTC.

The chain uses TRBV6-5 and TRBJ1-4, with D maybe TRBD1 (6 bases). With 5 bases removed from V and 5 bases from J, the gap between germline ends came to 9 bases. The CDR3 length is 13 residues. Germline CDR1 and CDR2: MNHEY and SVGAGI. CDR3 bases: TGTGCCAGCAGTAAGGGGGTCAATGAAAAACTGTTTTTT. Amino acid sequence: CASSKGVNEKLFF.